A single T cell receptor (beta chain) is shown here with its context. It lacks a known antigen. Qualities for individual bases were not recorded, and no much larger clone is one base off. The entire isolated RNA was reverse transcribed using the High Capacity cDNA Reverse Transcription Kit, and thus expressed TCRB transcripts were sequenced. Naive, central memory and regulatory T cell samples underwent deep immunoSEQ sequencing, averaging about 3.5 million total reads per sample. Sorted cells were lysed in RLT buffer, and RNA was extracted using DNase-treated RNeasy Micro or Mini kits according to cell number. To prevent cross-contamination, every cell subset was processed on its own, while patient and healthy donor samples were processed together. TCRB sequences were amplified from cDNA with the immunoSEQ multiplex PCR, producing 87-bp fragments spanning the CDR3 region. Sequencing of the amplicons was performed on the Illumina HiSeq platform. Processing in the source paper ran as follows. PCR bias was computationally corrected using synthetic template baselines, reads within Hamming distance 2 were collapsed, and singletons that could not be merged were discarded. By aligning reads against IMGT, V, D and J genes, CDR3 length, and insertions or deletions at six rearrangement sites were assigned. Clonotype counts were normalized to sorted cell number within each subset before computing true diversity and Gini coefficients with the tcR R package. Repertoire sharing was quantified using the overlap coefficient calculated on TCRB nucleotide sequences. As stored in TCRdb, this immuneACCESS dataset retains in-frame rearrangements with V and J assigned. A fraction of the clones does not appear; measured against another copy, unresolved V genes explain less than half of the discrepancy, and the remainder lacks a known reason. That table furnishes V, J and clone size, whereas the DNA furnished D and trimming. In all, the sample holds over 150,000 clones, and roughly 8% of those were seen once. The top ten clonotypes cover 0.65% of the sample.

From each donor, a single peripheral blood sample of approximately 110 mL on average was drawn into heparinised tubes. A BD FACSAria II and a panel including CD45RO, CCR7, CD25, CD127, CD95 and CD27 were used to sort naive, central memory, regulatory and stem cell-like memory CD4+ T cells. Every sorted population had a purity above 98%. Right away, PBMCs were isolated by Lymphoprep density gradient centrifugation and were stained directly, with no culture step. So that batch effects would be minimized, each experiment stained and sorted samples in pairs, pairing one healthy donor with one patient. These data are taken from a study of beta chain features in type 1 diabetes listed by TCRdb under 2018. A note on the overall study: Patients and healthy donors did not differ in mean age, gender distribution, total cell number or subset yield. In the study, recently diagnosed type 1 diabetes patients and matched healthy donors were compared on the TCRB repertoires of their sorted circulating CD4+ T cell subsets. Naive and central memory subsets were obtained from all 28 donors, but regulatory and stem cell-like memory subsets were isolated from only 8 patients and roughly eight healthy donors. A total of under 140,000,000 sorted cells were examined across all samples, and the number of cells per subset was strongly correlated with RNA yield.

V is shortened by 1 base, J by 0 bases, and the region joining them spans 6 bases. For CDR1 and CDR2, the germline V gene (reference sequence) lists LNHDA and SQIVND. There are 14 amino acids in the CDR3, from cysteine to phenylalanine inclusive. Only CDR3 DNA remains: 42 bases, in frame from the first base. On the study overall, not on this receptor specifically: Because cDNA rather than genomic DNA was sequenced, highly expressing activated cells could have been over-represented, although no difference in activation and CD3 levels was found between groups. Shorter templates might be favored by PCR, yet because patient and control samples were amplified and corrected together, any such skew would affect both groups equally. Naive, central memory and regulatory TCRB repertoires appeared to be more similar among patients than among healthy donors. At VDJ recombination sites, patients with type 1 diabetes made fewer insertions and deleted more nucleotides, a pattern implying thymic rearrangement abnormalities. Because the HLA sub-analyses included only small numbers of individuals, any influence of HLA type on TCRB rearrangement was left unresolved. In all four CD4+ subsets, TCRB CDR3 length was moderately but significantly shorter in type 1 diabetes patients.

The V gene is TRBV19 and the J gene is TRBJ1-2, with no confident D gene call. This receptor was taken from a man aged 18-30 years in good health. Sequencing input: central memory CD4+ T cells from blood. The CDR3 sequence is CASSIASANYGYTF. The sequenced DNA is TGTGCCAGTAGTATAGCGTCAGCTAACTATGGCTACACCTTC.